This T cell receptor (beta chain) stems from a study of blood T cell repertoires in COVID-19. Whole-study context: Acute and convalescent COVID-19 specimens originated in the United States, Italy and Spain.

Participants' own reports of clinical history determined their cohort assignment. Recovered status in Cohort 3 required two negative PCRs, clearance, or symptom resolution. The CDR3 totals 18 residues. The V segment lost 6 bases and the J segment 4 bases; nucleotides outside the gene matches: 11. Per the germline V gene, CDR1 is MDHEN and CDR2 is SYDVKM. Per the original data handling: For nucleated cells, counts were estimated from reference gene primer amplification. TCRdb's table, derived via immunoSEQ multiplex PCR, lists solely in-frame clones and lacks some. For V, J and clone size, that table is used; D and trimming come from the DNA. This sample yields fewer than 350,000 clones, of which around 88% are seen a single time; approximately 6% belongs to the top ten.

The sample consisted of PBMCs or T cells enriched from blood (not recorded which). The chain is built from TRBV28 and TRBJ2-6, with 11 bases fitting TRBD1. This TCR was sampled from a woman in her 40s who had recovered from COVID-19. CDR3 sequence reads: CASRAWTGGAQGANVLTF. The DNA for the CDR3 is TGTGCCAGCAGGGCCTGGACAGGGGGCGCACAAGGGGCCAACGTCCTGACTTTC.